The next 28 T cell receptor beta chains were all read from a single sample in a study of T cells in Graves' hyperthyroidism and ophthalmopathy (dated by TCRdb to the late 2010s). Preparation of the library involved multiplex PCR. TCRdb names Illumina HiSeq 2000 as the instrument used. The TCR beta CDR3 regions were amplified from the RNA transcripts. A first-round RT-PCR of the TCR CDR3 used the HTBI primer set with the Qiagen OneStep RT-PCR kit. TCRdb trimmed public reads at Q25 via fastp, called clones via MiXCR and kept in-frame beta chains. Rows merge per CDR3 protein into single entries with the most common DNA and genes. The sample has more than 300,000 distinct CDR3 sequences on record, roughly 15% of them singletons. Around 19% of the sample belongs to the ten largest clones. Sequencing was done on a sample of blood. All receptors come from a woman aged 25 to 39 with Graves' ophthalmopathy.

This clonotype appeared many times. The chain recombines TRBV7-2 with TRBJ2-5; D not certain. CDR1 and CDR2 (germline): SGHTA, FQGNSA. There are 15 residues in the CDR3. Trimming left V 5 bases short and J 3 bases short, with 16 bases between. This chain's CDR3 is CASSILPLGKETQYF. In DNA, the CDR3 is TGTGCCAGCAGCATACTACCCCTAGGCAAAGAGACCCAGTACTTC. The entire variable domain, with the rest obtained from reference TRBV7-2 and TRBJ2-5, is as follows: GAGVSQSPSNKVTEKGKDVELRCDPISGHTALYWYRQSLGQGLEFLIYFQGNSAPDKSGLPSDRFSAERTGGSVSTLTIQRTQQEDSAVYLCASSILPLGKETQYFGPGTRLLVL.

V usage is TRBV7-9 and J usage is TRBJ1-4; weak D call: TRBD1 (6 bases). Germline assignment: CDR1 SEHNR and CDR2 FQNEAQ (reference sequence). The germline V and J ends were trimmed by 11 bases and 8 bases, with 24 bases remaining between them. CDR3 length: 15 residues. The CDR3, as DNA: TGTGCCGGGGGCGGAGGCTCGGGATCGCTGGAAAAACTGTTTTTT. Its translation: CAGGGGSGSLEKLFF. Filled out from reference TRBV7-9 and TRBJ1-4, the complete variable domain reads DTGVSQNPRHKITKRGQNVTFRCDPISEHNRLYWYRQTLGQGPEFLTYFQNEAQLEKSRLLSDRFSAERPKGSFSTLEIQRTEQGDSAMYLCAGGGGSGSLEKLFFGSGTQLSVL.

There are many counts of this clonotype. Here the CDR3 DNA reads TGTGCCAGCAGCTTAGCATCACACCCCGGGGTCGGATCTAATGAAAAACTGTTTTTT. As protein: CASSLASHPGVGSNEKLFF. The V call is TRBV7-6, the J call TRBJ1-4; the D is unclear. V was trimmed by 0 bases and J by 3 bases, leaving 20 bases between them. Per the germline V gene, CDR1 is SGHVS and CDR2 is FNYEAQ. The CDR3 is 19 amino acids.

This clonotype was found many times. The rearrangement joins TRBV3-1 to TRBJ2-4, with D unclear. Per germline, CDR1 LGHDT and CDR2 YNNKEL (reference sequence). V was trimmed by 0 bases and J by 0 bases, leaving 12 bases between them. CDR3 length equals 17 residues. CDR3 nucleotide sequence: TGTGCCAGCAGCCAAGAACTGTCTACGGAAGCCAAAAACATTCAGTACTTC. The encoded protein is CASSQELSTEAKNIQYF. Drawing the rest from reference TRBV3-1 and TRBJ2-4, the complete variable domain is DTAVSQTPKYLVTQMGNDKSIKCEQNLGHDTMYWYKQDSKKFLKIMFSYNNKELIINETVPNRFSPKSPDKAHLNLHINSLELGDSAVYFCASSQELSTEAKNIQYFGAGTRLSVL.

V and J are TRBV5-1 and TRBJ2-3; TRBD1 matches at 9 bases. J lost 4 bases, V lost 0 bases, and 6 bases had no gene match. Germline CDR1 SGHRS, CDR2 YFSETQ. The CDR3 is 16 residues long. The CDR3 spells CASSLVGTGFADTQYF. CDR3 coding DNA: TGCGCCAGCAGCTTGGTGGGGACAGGGTTTGCAGATACGCAGTATTTT.

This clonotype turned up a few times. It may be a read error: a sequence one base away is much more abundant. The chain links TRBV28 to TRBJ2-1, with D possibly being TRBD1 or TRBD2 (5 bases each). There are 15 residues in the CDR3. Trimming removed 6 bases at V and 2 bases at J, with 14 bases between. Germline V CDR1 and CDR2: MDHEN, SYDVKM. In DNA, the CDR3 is TGTGCCAGCAGGTTTCGGCAGGGAGCCTACAATGAGCAGTTCTTC. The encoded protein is CASRFRQGAYNEQFF.

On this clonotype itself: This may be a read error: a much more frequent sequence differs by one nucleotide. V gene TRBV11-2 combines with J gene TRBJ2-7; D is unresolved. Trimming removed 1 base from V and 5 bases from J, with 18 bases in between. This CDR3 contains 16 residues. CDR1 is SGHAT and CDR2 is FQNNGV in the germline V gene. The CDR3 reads CASSLGRTVSGHEQYF. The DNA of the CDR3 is TGTGCCAGCAGCTTAGGAAGGACCGTCTCAGGCCACGAGCAGTACTTC.

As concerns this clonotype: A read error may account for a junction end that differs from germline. CDR3 protein: CASSNDMGDAYSYTF. DNA for the CDR3: TGTGCCAGCAGTAATGACATGGGGGACGCCTATAGCTACACCTTC. The gene calls are TRBV2 and TRBJ1-2; weak D call: TRBD1 (5 bases). The CDR3 has 15 amino acids. Germline V gene sequence: CDR1 SNHLY, CDR2 FYNNEI.

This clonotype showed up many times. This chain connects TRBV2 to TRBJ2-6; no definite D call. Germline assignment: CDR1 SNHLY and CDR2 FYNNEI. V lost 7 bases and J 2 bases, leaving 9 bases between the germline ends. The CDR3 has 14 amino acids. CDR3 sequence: CASTTAPGANVLTF. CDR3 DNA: TGTGCCAGCACGACGGCTCCTGGGGCCAACGTCCTGACTTTC. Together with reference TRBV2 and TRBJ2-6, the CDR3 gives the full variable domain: EPEVTQTPSHQVTQMGQEVILRCVPISNHLYFYWYRQILGQKVEFLVSFYNNEISEKSEIFDDQFSVERPDGSNFTLKIRSTKLEDSAMYFCASTTAPGANVLTFGAGSRLTVL.

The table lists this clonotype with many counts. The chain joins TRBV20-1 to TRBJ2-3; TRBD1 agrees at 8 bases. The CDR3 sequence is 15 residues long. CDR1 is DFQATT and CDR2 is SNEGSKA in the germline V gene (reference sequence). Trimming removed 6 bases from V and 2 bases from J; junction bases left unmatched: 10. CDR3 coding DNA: TGCAGTGCCGTACGCAGGGGGCCGGTCACAGATACGCAGTATTTT. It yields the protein CSAVRRGPVTDTQYF.

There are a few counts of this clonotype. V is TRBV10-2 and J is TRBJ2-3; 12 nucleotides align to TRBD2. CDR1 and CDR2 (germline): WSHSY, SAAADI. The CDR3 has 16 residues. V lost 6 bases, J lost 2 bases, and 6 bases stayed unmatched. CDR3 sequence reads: CASRVTSGGYTDTQYF. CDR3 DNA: TGCGCCAGCAGAGTGACTAGCGGGGGATACACAGATACGCAGTATTTT.

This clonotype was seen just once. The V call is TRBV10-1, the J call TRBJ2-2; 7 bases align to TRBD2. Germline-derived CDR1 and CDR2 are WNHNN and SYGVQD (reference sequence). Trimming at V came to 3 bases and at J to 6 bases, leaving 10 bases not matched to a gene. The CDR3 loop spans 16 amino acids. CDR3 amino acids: CASSDSAPGGAGELFF. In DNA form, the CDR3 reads TGCGCCAGCAGTGATTCGGCACCGGGGGGTGCCGGGGAGCTGTTTTTT.

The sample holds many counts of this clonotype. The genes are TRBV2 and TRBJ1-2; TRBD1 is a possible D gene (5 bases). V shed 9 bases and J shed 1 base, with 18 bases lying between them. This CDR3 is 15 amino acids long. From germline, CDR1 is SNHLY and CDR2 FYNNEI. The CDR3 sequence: CASPLRGLVNYGYTF. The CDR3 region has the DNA TGTGCCAGTCCTCTCCGGGGGTTAGTTAACTATGGCTACACCTTC.

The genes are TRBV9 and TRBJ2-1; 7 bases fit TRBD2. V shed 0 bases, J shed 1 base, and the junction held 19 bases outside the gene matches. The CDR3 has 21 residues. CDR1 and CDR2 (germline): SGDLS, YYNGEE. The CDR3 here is CASSVATPARGLSSSYNEQFF. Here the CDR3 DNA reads TGTGCCAGCAGCGTAGCTACTCCCGCGCGGGGACTATCCTCTTCCTACAATGAGCAGTTCTTC.

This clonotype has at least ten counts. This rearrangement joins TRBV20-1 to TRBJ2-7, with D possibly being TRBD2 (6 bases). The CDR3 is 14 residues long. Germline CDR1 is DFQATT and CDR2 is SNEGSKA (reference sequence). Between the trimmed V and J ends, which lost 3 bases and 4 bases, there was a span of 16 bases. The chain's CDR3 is CSASRDSPRYEQYF. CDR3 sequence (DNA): TGCAGTGCTAGTCGGGACTCGCCGCGATACGAGCAGTACTTC.

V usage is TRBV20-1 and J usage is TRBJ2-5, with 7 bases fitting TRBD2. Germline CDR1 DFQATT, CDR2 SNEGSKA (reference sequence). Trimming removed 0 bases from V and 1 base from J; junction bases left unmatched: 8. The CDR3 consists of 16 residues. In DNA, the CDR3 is TGCAGTGCTAGAGATGGGACTAAGGGTACCCAAGAGACCCAGTACTTC. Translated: CSARDGTKGTQETQYF.

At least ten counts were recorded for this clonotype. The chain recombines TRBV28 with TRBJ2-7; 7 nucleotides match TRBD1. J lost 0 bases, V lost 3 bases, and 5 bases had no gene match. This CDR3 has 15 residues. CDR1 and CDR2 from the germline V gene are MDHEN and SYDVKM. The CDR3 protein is CASSFDRAYSYEQYF. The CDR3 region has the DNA TGTGCCAGCAGTTTTGACAGGGCCTACTCCTACGAGCAGTACTTC.

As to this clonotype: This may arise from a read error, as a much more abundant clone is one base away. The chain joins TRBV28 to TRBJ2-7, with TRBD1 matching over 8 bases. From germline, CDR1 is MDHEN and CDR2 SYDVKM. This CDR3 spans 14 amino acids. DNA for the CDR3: TGTGCCTGCAGTTTATGGCGACAGGGGTACGAGCAGTACTTC. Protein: CACSLWRQGYEQYF.

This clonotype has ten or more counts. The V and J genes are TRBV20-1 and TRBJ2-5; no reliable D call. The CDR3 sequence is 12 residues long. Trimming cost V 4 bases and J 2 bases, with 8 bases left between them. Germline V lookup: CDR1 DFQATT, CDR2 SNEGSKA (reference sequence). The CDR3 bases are TGCAGTGCTATGGTCGGTCAAGAGACCCAGTACTTC. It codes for CSAMVGQETQYF.

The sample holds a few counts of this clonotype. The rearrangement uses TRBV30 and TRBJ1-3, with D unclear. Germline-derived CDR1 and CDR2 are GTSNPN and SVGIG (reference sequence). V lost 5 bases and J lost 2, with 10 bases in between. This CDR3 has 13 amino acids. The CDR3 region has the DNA TGTGCCTGGGCTTTGGGGACTGGAAACACCATATATTTT. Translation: CAWALGTGNTIYF. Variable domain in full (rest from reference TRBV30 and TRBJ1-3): SQTIHQWPATLVQPVGSPLSLECTVEGTSNPNLYWYRQAAGRGLQLLFYSVGIGQISSEVPQNLSASRPQDRQFILSSKKLLLSDSGFYLCAWALGTGNTIYFGEGSWLTVV.

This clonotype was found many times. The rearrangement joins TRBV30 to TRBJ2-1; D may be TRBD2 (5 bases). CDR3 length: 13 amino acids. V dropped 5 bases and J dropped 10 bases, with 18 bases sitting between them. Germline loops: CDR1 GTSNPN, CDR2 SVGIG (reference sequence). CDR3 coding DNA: TGTGCCTGGTTAAAAAACCCCCCGGGGGAGCAGTTCTTC. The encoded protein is CAWLKNPPGEQFF.

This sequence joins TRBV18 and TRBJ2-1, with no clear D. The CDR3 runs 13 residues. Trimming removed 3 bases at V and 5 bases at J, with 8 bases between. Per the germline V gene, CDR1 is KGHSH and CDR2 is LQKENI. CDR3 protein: CASSPTLNNEQFF. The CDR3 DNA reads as TGTGCCAGCTCACCTACCTTGAACAATGAGCAGTTCTTC.

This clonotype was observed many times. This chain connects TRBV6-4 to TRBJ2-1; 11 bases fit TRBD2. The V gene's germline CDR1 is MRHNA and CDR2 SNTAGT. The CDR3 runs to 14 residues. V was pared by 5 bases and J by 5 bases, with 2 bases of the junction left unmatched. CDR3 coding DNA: TGTGCCAGCAGTCTAGCGGGGGGCCACAATGAGCAGTTCTTC. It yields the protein CASSLAGGHNEQFF.

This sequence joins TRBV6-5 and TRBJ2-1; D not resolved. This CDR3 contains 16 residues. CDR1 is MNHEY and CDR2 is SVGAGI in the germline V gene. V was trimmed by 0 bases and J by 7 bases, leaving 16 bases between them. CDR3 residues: CASSYSGFGGWNEQFF. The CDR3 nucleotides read TGTGCCAGCAGTTACTCAGGGTTTGGCGGATGGAATGAGCAGTTCTTC.

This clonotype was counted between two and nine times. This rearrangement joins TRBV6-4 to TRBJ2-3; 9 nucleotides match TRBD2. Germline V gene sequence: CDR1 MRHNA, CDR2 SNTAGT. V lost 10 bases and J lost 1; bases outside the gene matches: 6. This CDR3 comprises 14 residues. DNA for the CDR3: TGTGCCACCGCGGCTAGCGGGGGCACAGATACGCAGTATTTT. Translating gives CATAASGGTDTQYF.

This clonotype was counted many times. The CDR3 DNA sequence: TGTGCCAGCAGTTACGCTGGGGCCCTCTACAATGAGCAGTTCTTC. Translating gives CASSYAGALYNEQFF. The V call is TRBV6-2 or TRBV6-3, the J call TRBJ2-1; maybe TRBD1 (5 bases). The CDR3 has 15 residues. CDR1 is MNHEY and CDR2 is SVGEGT in the germline V gene. Trimming pared 2 bases from V and 3 bases from J, leaving 11 bases between.

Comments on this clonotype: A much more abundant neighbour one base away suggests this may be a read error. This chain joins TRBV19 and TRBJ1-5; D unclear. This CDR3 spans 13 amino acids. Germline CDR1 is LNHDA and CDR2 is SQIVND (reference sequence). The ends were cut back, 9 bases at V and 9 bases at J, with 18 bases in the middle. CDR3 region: CASTGKGARPQHF. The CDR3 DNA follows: TGTGCCAGCACGGGAAAGGGCGCTCGGCCCCAGCATTTT. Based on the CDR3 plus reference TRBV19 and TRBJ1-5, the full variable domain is DGGITQSPKYLFRKEGQNVTLSCEQNLNHDAMYWYRQDPGQGLRLIYYSQIVNDFQKGDIAEGYSVSREKKESFPLTVTSAQKNPTAFYLCASTGKGARPQHFGDGTRLSIL.

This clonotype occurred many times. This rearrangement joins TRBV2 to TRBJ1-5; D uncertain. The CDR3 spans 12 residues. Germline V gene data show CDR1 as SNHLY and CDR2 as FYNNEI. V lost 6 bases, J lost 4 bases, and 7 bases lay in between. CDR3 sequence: CASSQGNQPQHF. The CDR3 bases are TGTGCCAGCAGCCAAGGGAATCAGCCCCAGCATTTT.